The clone carrying this T cell receptor (beta chain) was found a few times. The antigen remains unidentified. These data are taken from a study of blood T cells in healthy people across ages. Findings of the study overall: Aged donors had fewer naive CD4+ cells and lower diversity than long-lived donors. PBMCs that were unsorted prevented a conclusive naive versus antigen-experienced comparison. Estimates of total diversity, which came from one million sequenced T cells, were considered to be underestimates.

Per germline, CDR1 DFQATT and CDR2 SNEGSKA (reference sequence). The CDR3 runs 12 residues. Each sample gave at least 6.5 million isolated PBMCs. Primed by a sample-barcoded 5' primer and a J-beta primer mix, a second PCR proceeded for roughly 7 to 11 cycles. TCRdb called the 5' RACE reads again in MiXCR, with one record for every CDR3 protein. Counted here are about 800,000 distinct CDR3 sequences, 55% to 75% occurring once; the ten biggest clones make up 22%. The J gene is TRBJ2-7, the V gene TRBV20-1; 8 nucleotides match TRBD2. This sequence originates from a man aged 25-40 years in good health. The sequencing input was blood. The CDR3 DNA is TGCAGCGGGGGGGGGTACGACTACGAGCAGTACTTC. Amino acid sequence: CSGGGYDYEQYF.